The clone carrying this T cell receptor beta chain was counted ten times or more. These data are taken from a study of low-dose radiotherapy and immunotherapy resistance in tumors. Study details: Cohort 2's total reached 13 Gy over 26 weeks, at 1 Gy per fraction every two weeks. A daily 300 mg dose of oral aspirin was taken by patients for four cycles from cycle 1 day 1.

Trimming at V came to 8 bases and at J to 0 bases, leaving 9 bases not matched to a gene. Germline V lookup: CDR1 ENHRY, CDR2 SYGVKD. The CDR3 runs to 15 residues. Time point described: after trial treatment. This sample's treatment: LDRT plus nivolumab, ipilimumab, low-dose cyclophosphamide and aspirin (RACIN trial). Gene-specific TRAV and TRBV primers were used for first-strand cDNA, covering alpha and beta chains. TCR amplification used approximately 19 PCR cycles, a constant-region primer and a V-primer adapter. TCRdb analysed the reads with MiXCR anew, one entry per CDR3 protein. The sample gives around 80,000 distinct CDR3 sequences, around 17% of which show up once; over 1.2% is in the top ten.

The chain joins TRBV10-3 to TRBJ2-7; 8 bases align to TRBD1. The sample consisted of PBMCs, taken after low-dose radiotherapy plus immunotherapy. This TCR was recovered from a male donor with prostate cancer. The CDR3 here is CAIRATGDLSYEQYF. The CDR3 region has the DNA TGTGCCATCCGGGCGACAGGGGACCTCTCCTACGAGCAGTACTTC.